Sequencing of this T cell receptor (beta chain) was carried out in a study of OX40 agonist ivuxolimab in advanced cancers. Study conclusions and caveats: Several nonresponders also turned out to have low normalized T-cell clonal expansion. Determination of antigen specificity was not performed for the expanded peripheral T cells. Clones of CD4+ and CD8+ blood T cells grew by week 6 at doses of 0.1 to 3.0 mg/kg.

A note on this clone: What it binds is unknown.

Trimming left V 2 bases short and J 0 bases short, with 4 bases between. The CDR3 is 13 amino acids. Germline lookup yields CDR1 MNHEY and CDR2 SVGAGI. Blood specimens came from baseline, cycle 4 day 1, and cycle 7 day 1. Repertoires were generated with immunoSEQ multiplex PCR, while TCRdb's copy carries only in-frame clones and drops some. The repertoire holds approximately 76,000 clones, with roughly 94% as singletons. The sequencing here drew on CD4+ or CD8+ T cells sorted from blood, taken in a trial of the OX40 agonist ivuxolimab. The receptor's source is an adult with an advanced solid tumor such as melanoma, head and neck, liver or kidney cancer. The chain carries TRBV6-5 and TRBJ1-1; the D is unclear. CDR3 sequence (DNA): TGTGCCAGCAGTTACATCCTGAACACTGAAGCTTTCTTT. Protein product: CASSYILNTEAFF.